The clone carrying this TCR beta chain came up once. The sample comes from a study of T cell changes during pregnancy in multiple sclerosis. V dropped 0 bases and J dropped 5; count of bases not matched to a gene: 3. This CDR3 is built from 14 residues. Germline values: CDR1 MNHEY, CDR2 SVGAGI. Assay: immunoSEQ multiplex PCR; the TCRdb copy retains only in-frame clones and omits some. In the table there are more than 35,000 clones, 90% of which are singletons. The clonotype comes from a female donor with multiple sclerosis, enrolled in a pregnancy study. Sequencing was performed on CD4+ T cells from peripheral blood mononuclear cells, taken in the second trimester of pregnancy. The gene calls are TRBV6-5 and TRBJ2-5; 7 nucleotides match TRBD1. The CDR3 sequence: CASSYSRGPETQYF. CDR3 bases: TGTGCCAGCAGTTACTCGAGGGGGCCGGAGACCCAGTACTTC.